The clone carrying this TCR beta chain was seen a handful of times. What it recognizes is unknown. This specimen comes from a study of T cell repertoires in cytomegalovirus infection. At the level of the study: Indicated by public TCR beta signatures were CMV infection and matching HLA type. Findings and limits, study-wide: Summed frequency of shared TCR beta families picked out CMV carriers who also had the relevant HLA. The response measured ex vivo was dominated by TCR beta clonotypes (HLA-C-restricted and CMV-specific).

There are 17 residues in the CDR3. The V and J ends lost 0 bases and 0 bases respectively, with 12 bases between them. The germline CDR1 and CDR2 sequences are MGHRA and YSYEKL. MiXCR, applied by TCRdb to the reads, yields one record per CDR3 protein. Of nearly 550,000 distinct CDR3 sequences listed, 16% were seen once; the top ten hold 24%. Source material: CD8+ T cells from PBMCs. This receptor was obtained from a human donor in good health (CMV status not recorded). Some clones in this sample may be carry-over from other donors' samples. The chain recombines TRBV4-1 with TRBJ1-3; possibly TRBD1 for D (5 bases). The CDR3, as DNA: TGCGCCAGCAGCCAAGATCAACAGGCTTCCTCTGGAAACACCATATATTTT. The encoded protein is CASSQDQQASSGNTIYF.